This TCR beta chain was identified in a study of blood T cell repertoires in COVID-19. Overall study: Sources were T cells, B-cell-depleted T cells, or PBMCs; the material itself was cDNA or gDNA.

Participants came from 20 to 25 US areas, aged about 18 to 89 years. Clinical histories supplied by participants themselves formed the basis of cohort assignment. Recovered status applied to Cohort 3 donors who had two consecutive negative PCRs. It also applied to those with clearance or with symptom resolution. The table came from immunoSEQ multiplex PCR; TCRdb's copy has only in-frame clones and leaves some out. The table lists about 330,000 clones, about 90% of them singletons, with more than 0.9% in the top ten. Germline trimming cut 4 bases from V and 4 bases from J; bases unmatched to any gene: 15. Germline V gene sequence: CDR1 MDHEN, CDR2 SYDVKM. This CDR3 has 17 amino acids.

The sample consisted of PBMCs or T cells enriched from blood (not recorded which). The chain joins TRBV28 to TRBJ1-2, with 7 bases that match TRBD1. The sequence derives from a woman aged 25-40 years who had recovered from COVID-19. The CDR3 loop is CASSSSTGVRGGYGYTF. CDR3 DNA sequence: TGTGCCAGCAGTTCGTCCACAGGGGTCAGAGGGGGCTATGGCTACACCTTC.